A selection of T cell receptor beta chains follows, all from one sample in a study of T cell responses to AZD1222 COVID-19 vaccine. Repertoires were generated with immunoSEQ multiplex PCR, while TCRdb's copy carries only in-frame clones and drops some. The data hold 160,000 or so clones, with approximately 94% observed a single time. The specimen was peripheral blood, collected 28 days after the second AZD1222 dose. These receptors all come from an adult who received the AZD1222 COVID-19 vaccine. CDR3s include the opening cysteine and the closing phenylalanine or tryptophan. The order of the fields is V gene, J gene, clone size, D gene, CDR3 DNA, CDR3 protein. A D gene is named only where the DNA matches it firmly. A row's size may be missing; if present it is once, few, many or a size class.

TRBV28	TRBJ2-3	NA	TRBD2	TGTGCCAGCAGTTCCTTAGCGGGCGATCGGGATACGCAGTATTTT	CASSSLAGDRDTQYF
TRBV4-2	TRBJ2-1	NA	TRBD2	TGTGCCAGCAGCCAAGATTCGGCGTTCCGACTAGCGGCAAATGAGCAGTTCTTC	CASSQDSAFRLAANEQFF
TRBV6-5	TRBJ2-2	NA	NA	TGTGCCAGCAAGCCTTCGGAGGGCCACGGGGAGCTGTTTTTT	CASKPSEGHGELFF
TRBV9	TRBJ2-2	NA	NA	TGTGCCAGCAGCGTAGCAGGGGACGGCACCGGGGAGCTGTTTTTT	CASSVAGDGTGELFF
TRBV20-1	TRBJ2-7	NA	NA	TGCAGTGCTAGTTTGGGCAGGGCCCTTTGGGAGCAGTACTTC	CSASLGRALWEQYF
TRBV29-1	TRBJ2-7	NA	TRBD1	TGCAGCGTTGAACCGGACAGGGGGCTCCGGGAGCAGTACTTC	CSVEPDRGLREQYF
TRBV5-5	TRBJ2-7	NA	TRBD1	TGTGCCAGCACCCGGACAGGGGACTACGAGCAGTACTTC	CASTRTGDYEQYF
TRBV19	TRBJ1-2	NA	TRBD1	TGTGCCAGTAGTACGAGACAGGGGGCCAACTATGGCTACACCTTC	CASSTRQGANYGYTF
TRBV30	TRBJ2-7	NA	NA	TGTGCCTGGAGTGTCAATAGGAGGGACGAGCAGTACTTC	CAWSVNRRDEQYF
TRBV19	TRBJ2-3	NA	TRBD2	TGTGCCAGTAGTGCTAGCGGGACCTGGGACACAGATACGCAGTATTTT	CASSASGTWDTDTQYF
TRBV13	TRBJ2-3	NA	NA	TGTGCCAGCAGCTTAGGCTCTTCTAGCACAGATACGCAGTATTTT	CASSLGSSSTDTQYF
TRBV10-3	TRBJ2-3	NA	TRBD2	TGTGCCATCAGTGACTGGACTAGCGGGGGGGATACGCAGTATTTT	CAISDWTSGGDTQYF
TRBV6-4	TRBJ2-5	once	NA	TGTGCCAGGGCACAGGGCAATGAGACCCAGTACTTC	CARAQGNETQYF
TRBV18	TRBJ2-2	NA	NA	TGTGCCAGCTCACCGGCAGGGGCCGGGGAGCTGTTTTTT	CASSPAGAGELFF
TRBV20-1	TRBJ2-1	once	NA	TGCAGTGCGCCCGGAGGCAATGAGCAGTTCTTC	CSAPGGNEQFF
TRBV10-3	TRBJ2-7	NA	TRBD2	TGTGCCATCAGTGAGTCAACAGCGGGAGGGCCCGACGAGCAGTACTTC	CAISESTAGGPDEQYF
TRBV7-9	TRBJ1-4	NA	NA	TGTGCCAGCAGCCCGGACGGCCCTAATGAAAAACTGTTTTTT	CASSPDGPNEKLFF
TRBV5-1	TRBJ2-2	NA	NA	TGCGCCAGCAGCTTGGCCTCGGGATACACCGGGGAGCTGTTTTTT	CASSLASGYTGELFF
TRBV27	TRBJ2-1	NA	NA	TGTGCCAGCAGTCCCCTCCGGGAAAGACACAATGAGCAGTTCTTC	CASSPLRERHNEQFF
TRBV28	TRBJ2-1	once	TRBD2	TGTGCCAGCAGTTCTAGCGGGAGTTTTAGGGTGAATGAGCAGTTCTTC	CASSSSGSFRVNEQFF
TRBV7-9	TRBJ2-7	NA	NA	TGTGCCAGCGACGGAGCCAGCGACTACGAGCAGTACTTC	CASDGASDYEQYF
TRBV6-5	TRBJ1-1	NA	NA	TGTGCCAGCAGCGATCAAGTTGAAGCTTTCTTT	CASSDQVEAFF